This TCR beta chain was captured in a study of blood T cell repertoires in COVID-19. Whole-study context: Donors in the United States, Italy and Spain gave samples during acute or convalescent COVID-19. T cells, B-cell-depleted T cells, or PBMCs supplied cDNA or gDNA.

Trimming cost V 2 bases and J 8 bases, with 13 bases left between them. The germline V gene encodes CDR1 SGHDT and CDR2 YYEEEE. The CDR3 runs 13 residues. Seattle patients were enrolled while actively infected and followed longitudinally. The data were produced by immunoSEQ multiplex PCR, yet TCRdb's version contains in-frame clones alone and is incomplete. The sample lists about 370,000 clones, roughly 86% seen once, with roughly a tenth in the top ten. This chain uses TRBV5-6 with TRBJ1-1; unclear D gene. This TCR derives from a woman in her twenties or thirties with COVID-19, enrolled during active disease. Material for sequencing was peripheral blood. The CDR3 coding sequence is TGTGCCAGCAGCTTAGGTGGAGTTGGGGAAGCTTTCTTT. It codes for CASSLGGVGEAFF.